Sequencing of this T cell receptor (beta chain) was carried out in a study of T cell responses to AZD1222 COVID-19 vaccine (dated by TCRdb to 2020 to 2022). With regard to the full study: TCR sequencing was performed for 230 to 250 trial participants, of whom 200 to 210 were given two doses of AZD1222 and some 26 were given two doses of MenACWY control vaccine. Trial participants were enrolled into age subgroups of 18-55, 56-69 and 70-plus years, which contained 148, 28 and 57 TCR-sequenced participants, respectively.

The CDR3 regions of human TCRbeta chains were subjected to immunosequencing. The paper's data handling went like this. Repertoire TCRs were matched against a reference library of SARS-CoV-2-specific TCRs generated with the MIRA antigen-specificity platform. Breadth meant the fraction of unique TCRs that were SARS-CoV-2-associated, whereas depth meant the fraction of total T cells that were SARS-CoV-2-associated. Using the MIRA data, each spike-specific TCR was mapped to the spike region that the TCR reacts to and placed in a CD4 or CD8 class. Log10-transformed breadth and depth values were compared by one-way ANOVA with Sidak's multiple comparisons tests. The clones in this table, taken by TCRdb from immuneACCESS, are in-frame only. Not every clone is retained; where verified, under half of the shortfall comes from an unresolved V gene, and the cause of the rest is unknown. V and J calls and clone size come straight from that table; D and trimming were deduced from the DNA. Here the sample has about 120,000 clones; just over 90% occur a single time. Approximately 1.1% of the sample rests with the top ten.

CDR1 and CDR2 (MDHEN, SYDVKM) derive from the germline V gene. The CDR3, cysteine through phenylalanine, is 15 amino acids long. Only CDR3 DNA is held: 45 bases, read in frame from base 1. Deletion took 4 bases off V and 2 bases off J, with a span of 13 bases between the germline ends. Concerning this clone itself: No cognate antigen has been identified for it. No base quality values were provided; no much bigger clone lies one nucleotide off.

The time point label on this specimen signifies: about 28 days (+/-7) after the second vaccine dose. AZD1222 recipients whose second dose came at about 4 weeks and those whose second dose came at about 12 weeks were combined into one group, since spike-specific TCR depth and breadth did not differ between the two schedules. Vaccinee samples came from UK trials COV001 and COV002, including a single-blind randomized controlled phase 2/3 trial of AZD1222 (ChAdOx1 nCoV-19) in healthy adults. For TCRbeta chain sequencing, PBMC samples were collected from trial participants at day 0 and at day 28 after the second dose. General study outcomes and caveats: After two AZD1222 doses, spike-specific TCR breadth and depth were significantly higher than at day 0 and than in MenACWY recipients. No day 14 peak-response samples were available, so repertoires were characterized only after the peak T cell response. Epitopes outside the regions mutated in the B.1.351 and B.1.1.7 variants were reportedly recognized by nearly half of the unique spike-specific TCRs. Vaccine-associated CD4 TCRs spanned the whole spike protein, with dominant responses in regions 160-218 and 743-854. In the small 56-69-year group, the increase in depth fell short of significance, most likely because of low power. Participants were mostly white British and included more females than males, and it was suggested by the authors that clonal diversity may have been underestimated. Only six or seven AZD1222 recipients were SARS-CoV-2 seropositive at baseline, limiting conclusions about previously exposed vaccinees.

The specimen comprised peripheral blood, sampled 28 days after the second AZD1222 dose. This chain is built from TRBV28 and TRBJ2-3; the D gene is perhaps TRBD2, on 5 matching bases. The receptor was isolated from an adult who received the AZD1222 COVID-19 vaccine. The DNA sequence is given as TGTGCCAGCAGTTCACGGGGATCCTACACAGATACGCAGTATTTT. This sequence encodes CASSSRGSYTDTQYF.